The TCR beta chain under discussion was sequenced for a study of Graves' ophthalmopathy and Graves' hyperthyroidism. Germline CDR1 reads LNHDA; CDR2 reads SQIVND (reference sequence). The CDR3 runs to 15 residues. V was shortened by 4 bases and J by 4 bases, with 15 bases between the two germline ends. Beta-chain TCR CDR3 regions were amplified from RNA transcripts. In the first round, RT-PCR was carried out with HTBI primers, and a multiplex PCR formed the second round. TCRdb processed the multiplex PCR reads anew with MiXCR; each CDR3 protein has one entry. Of around 600,000 distinct CDR3 sequences listed, roughly 39% are singletons.

This rearrangement joins TRBV19 to TRBJ2-3; tentative D call: TRBD2 (6 bases). The sequenced sample was peripheral blood. This TCR derives from an adult man with Graves' ophthalmopathy. This CDR3 reads CASSTVSGGADTQYF. The CDR3 nucleotides are TGTGCCAGTAGTACCGTGAGCGGAGGGGCAGATACGCAGTATTTT.